This T cell receptor beta chain comes out of a study of B cell selection in AIRE deficiency. General observations from the study: Shared Treg sequences were biased toward short CDR3s with few non-templated nucleotide insertions.

The germline V gene encodes CDR1 SNHLY and CDR2 FYNNEI. The CDR3 sequence is 13 residues long. The V and J ends lost 8 bases and 3 bases respectively, with 10 bases between them. Comment on this clone: Its matching antigen is unknown.

Study processing details: Patients' Tregs yielded 45,000 to 60,000 distinct TCRbeta sequences; donors' 80,000 to 100,000. Sequencing was performed with immunoSEQ multiplex PCR; in TCRdb, only in-frame clones are kept and a portion is missing. V and J calls and clone size are as listed in that table; D and trimming were resolved from the DNA. The sample holds roughly 17,000 clones, more than 85% seen once. Sorted regulatory T cells were CD4-positive, CD25-high and CD127-low or negative. The TCR sequence derives from a human donor in good health. The chain carries TRBV2 and TRBJ2-2; tentative D call: TRBD1 (6 bases). The sample consisted of CD4+CD25+ Tregs sorted from PBMCs. CDR3 residues: CASEGVDTGELFF. In DNA, the CDR3 is TGTGCCAGCGAGGGGGTCGACACCGGGGAGCTGTTTTTT.